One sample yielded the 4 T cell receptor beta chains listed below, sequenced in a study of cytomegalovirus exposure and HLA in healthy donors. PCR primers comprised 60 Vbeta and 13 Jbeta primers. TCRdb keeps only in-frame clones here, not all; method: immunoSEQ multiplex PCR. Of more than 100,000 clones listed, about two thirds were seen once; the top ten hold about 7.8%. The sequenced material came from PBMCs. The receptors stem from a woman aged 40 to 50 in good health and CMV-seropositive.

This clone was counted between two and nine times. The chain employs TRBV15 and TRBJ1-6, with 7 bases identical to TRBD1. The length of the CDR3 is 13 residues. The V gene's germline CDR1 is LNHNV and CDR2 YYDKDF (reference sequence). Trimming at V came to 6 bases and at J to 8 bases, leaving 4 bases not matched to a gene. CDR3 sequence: CATRGQGDSPLHF. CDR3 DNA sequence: TGTGCCACCAGGGGGCAGGGGGATTCACCCCTCCACTTT.

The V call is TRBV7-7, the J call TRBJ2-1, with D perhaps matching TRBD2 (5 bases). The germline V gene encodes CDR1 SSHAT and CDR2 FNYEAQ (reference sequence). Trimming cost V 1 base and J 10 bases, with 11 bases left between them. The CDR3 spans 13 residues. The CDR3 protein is CASSLERGGEQFF. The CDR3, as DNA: TGTGCCAGCAGCTTAGAACGGGGTGGGGAGCAGTTCTTC.

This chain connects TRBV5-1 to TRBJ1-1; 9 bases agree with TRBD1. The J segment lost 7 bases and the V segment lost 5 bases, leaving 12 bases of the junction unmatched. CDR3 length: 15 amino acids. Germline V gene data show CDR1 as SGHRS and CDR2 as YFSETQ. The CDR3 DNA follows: TGCGCCAGCAGGGGACAGGGAAGTCATGTGGGTGAAGCTTTCTTT. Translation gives CASRGQGSHVGEAFF. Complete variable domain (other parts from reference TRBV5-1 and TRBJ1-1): KAGVTQTPRYLIKTRGQQVTLSCSPISGHRSVSWYQQTPGQGLQFLFEYFSETQRNKGNFPGRFSGRQFSNSRSEMNVSTLELGDSALYLCASRGQGSHVGEAFFGQGTRLTVV.

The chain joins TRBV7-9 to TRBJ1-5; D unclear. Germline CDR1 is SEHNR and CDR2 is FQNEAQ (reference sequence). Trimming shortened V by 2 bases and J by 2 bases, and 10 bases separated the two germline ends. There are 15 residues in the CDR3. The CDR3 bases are TGTGCCAGCAGCTTATTAGGAGGTCGCAATCAGCCCCAGCATTTT. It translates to CASSLLGGRNQPQHF.